Listed here are 8 T cell receptor beta chains from one sample, sequenced in a study of regulatory T cells in long-lasting Graves disease. Time point: newly diagnosed GD, antithyroid drugs for less than 3 months. Preparation of the TCR library used RNA extracted from PBMCs. The TCR beta library used iRepertoire HTBI primers with Arm-PCR amplification of CDR3. One entry per CDR3 protein, called by TCRdb with MiXCR from the multiplex PCR reads. Of under 700,000 distinct CDR3 sequences in the sample, more than 15% are singletons; the top ten hold approximately 25%. The same data also went into a second study, on T cells in Graves' hyperthyroidism and ophthalmopathy.

The source was peripheral blood mononuclear cells (PBMCs), collected at new diagnosis, from a patient treated with antithyroid drugs. These receptor sequences come from a woman aged 40-65 years with Graves disease.

This clonotype was recorded a few times. This chain links TRBV30 with TRBJ1-2, with TRBD1 matching over 9 bases. V shed 4 bases, J shed 8 bases, and the junction held 11 bases outside the gene matches. CDR3 size: 14 residues. The V gene's germline CDR1 is GTSNPN and CDR2 SVGIG (reference sequence). CDR3 amino acids: CAWIFTGGAGGYTF. DNA of the CDR3: TGTGCCTGGATTTTTACAGGGGGCGCGGGAGGCTACACCTTC.

This clonotype was seen many times. V and J are TRBV12-3 or TRBV12-4 and TRBJ2-7, with 7 bases fitting TRBD1. CDR3 length: 12 amino acids. V was clipped by 6 bases and J by 9 bases; unmatched bases: 8. CDR3 DNA sequence: TGTGCCAGCAGATCTACAGGGGCTGGGCAGTACTTC. The encoded protein is CASRSTGAGQYF.

In its sample, this clonotype was seen many times. The rearrangement uses TRBV6-1 and TRBJ1-5; 8 nucleotides agree with TRBD1. The ends lost 8 bases at V and 2 bases at J; junction bases unmatched: 5. Germline values: CDR1 MNHNS, CDR2 SASEGT. The CDR3 runs to 14 residues. The CDR3 DNA sequence: TGTGCCAGCCGAGACAGGGGTGGCAATCAGCCCCAGCATTTT. This encodes CASRDRGGNQPQHF.

This clonotype was counted only a few times. The CDR3 sequence is CASSEGNVDQPQHF. The DNA for the CDR3 is TGTGCCAGCAGTGAGGGGAACGTCGATCAGCCCCAGCATTTT. The genes are TRBV6-2 or TRBV6-3 and TRBJ1-5, with a possible D match to TRBD1 (5 bases). Per the germline V gene, CDR1 is MNHEY and CDR2 is SVGEGT. V gave up 5 bases and J gave up 5 bases, with 13 bases separating them. The CDR3 is 14 residues long.

This clonotype was counted many times. The chain joins TRBV30 to TRBJ1-1, with D unclear. The CDR3 has 11 amino acids. Trimming pared 8 bases from V and 1 base from J, leaving 8 bases between. The V gene's germline CDR1 is GTSNPN and CDR2 SVGIG (reference sequence). This CDR3 reads CASQRNTEAFF. In nucleotides, the CDR3 is TGTGCCAGTCAAAGGAACACTGAAGCTTTCTTT.

This chain connects TRBV3-1 to TRBJ2-1, with D tentatively TRBD1 (6 bases). Trimming shortened V by 5 bases and J by 6 bases, and 20 bases separated the two germline ends. CDR3 length: 16 residues. The germline gives CDR1 LGHDT, CDR2 YNNKEL (reference sequence). The CDR3 bases are TGTGCCAGCAGCTCAAGAGGGGGAGTAACCTTCAATGAGCAGTTCTTC. Translated, it gives CASSSRGGVTFNEQFF.

This clonotype has ten or more counts. This rearrangement joins TRBV2 to TRBJ2-5; D is unclear. With 7 bases removed from V and 2 bases from J, the gap between germline ends came to 5 bases. This CDR3 is 11 amino acids long. Germline V CDR1 and CDR2: SNHLY, FYNNEI. Here the CDR3 DNA reads TGTGCCAGCACCGAACAAGAGACCCAGTACTTC. The encoded protein is CASTEQETQYF.

This clonotype has just a few counts. This rearrangement joins TRBV4-1 to TRBJ1-2, with D perhaps TRBD1 (5 bases). Germline V lookup: CDR1 MGHRA, CDR2 YSYEKL. The CDR3 runs to 15 residues. Trimming stripped 0 bases from V and 8 bases from J, with 16 bases between. CDR3 in DNA: TGCGCCAGCAGCCAAGATAATTCAGGACAATTAGGCTACACCTTC. It encodes CASSQDNSGQLGYTF.